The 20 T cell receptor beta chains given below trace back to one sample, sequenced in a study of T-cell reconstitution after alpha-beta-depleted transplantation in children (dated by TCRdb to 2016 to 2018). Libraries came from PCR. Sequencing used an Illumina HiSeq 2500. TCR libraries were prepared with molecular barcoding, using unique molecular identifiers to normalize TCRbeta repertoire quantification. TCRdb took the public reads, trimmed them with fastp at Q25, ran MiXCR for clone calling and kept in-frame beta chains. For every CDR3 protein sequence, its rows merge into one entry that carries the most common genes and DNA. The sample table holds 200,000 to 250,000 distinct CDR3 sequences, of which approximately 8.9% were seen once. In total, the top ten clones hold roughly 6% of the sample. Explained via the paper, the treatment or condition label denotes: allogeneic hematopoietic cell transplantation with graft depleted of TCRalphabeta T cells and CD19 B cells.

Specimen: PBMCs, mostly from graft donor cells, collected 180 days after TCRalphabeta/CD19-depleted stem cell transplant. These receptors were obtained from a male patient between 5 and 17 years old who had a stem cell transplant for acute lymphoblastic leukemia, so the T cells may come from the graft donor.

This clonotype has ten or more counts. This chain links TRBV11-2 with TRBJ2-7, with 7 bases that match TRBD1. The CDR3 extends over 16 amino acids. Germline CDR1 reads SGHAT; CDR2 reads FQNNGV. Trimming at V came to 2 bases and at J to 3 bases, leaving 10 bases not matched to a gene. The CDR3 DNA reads TGTGCCAGCAGCTTAAACACCGGGGACAGTTTCTACGAGCAGTACTTC. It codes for CASSLNTGDSFYEQYF.

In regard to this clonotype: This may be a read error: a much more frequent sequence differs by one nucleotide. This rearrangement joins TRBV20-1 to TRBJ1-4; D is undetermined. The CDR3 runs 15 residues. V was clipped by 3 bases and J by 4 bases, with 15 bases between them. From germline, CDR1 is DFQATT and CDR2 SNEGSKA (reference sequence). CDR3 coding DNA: TGCAGTGCTAGGAGCAGGCATCCTTATAATGAAAAACTGTTTTTT. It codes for CSARSRHPYNEKLFF.

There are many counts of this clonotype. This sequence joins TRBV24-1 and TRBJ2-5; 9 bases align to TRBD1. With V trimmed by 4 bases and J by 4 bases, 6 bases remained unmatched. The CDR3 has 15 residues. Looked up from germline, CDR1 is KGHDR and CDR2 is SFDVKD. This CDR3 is CATSDPPTGGETQYF. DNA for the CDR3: TGTGCCACCAGTGACCCTCCGACAGGGGGAGAGACCCAGTACTTC.

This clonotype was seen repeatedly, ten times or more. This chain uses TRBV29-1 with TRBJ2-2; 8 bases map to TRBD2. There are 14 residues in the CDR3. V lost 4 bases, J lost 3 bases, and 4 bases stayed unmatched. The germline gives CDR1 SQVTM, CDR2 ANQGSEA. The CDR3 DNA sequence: TGCAGCGTTGCCGGGGGGGCCTACACCGGGGAGCTGTTTTTT. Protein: CSVAGGAYTGELFF.

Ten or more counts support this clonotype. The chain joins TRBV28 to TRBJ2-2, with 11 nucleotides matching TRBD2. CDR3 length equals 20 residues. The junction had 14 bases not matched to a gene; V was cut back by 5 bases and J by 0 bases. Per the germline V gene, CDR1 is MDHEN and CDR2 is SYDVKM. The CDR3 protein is CASSNPAWRLAGPNTGELFF. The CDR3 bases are TGTGCCAGCAGTAACCCTGCCTGGCGACTAGCGGGACCGAACACCGGGGAGCTGTTTTTT. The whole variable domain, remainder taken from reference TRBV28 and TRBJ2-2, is DVKVTQSSRYLVKRTGEKVFLECVQDMDHENMFWYRQDPGLGLRLIYFSYDVKMKEKGDIPEGYSVSREKKERFSLILESASTNQTSMYLCASSNPAWRLAGPNTGELFFGEGSRLTVL.

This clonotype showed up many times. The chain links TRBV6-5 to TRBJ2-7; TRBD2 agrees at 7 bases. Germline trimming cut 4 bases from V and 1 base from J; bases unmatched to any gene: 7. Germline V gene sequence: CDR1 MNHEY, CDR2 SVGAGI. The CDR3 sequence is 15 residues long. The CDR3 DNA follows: TGTGCCAGCAGTTCGGGCGGGAGTGGGTCCTACGAGCAGTACTTC. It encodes CASSSGGSGSYEQYF.

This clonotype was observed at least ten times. CDR3 residues: CASSDPGVSVQETQYF. CDR3 in DNA: TGTGCCAGCAGTGACCCCGGCGTATCCGTTCAAGAGACCCAGTACTTC. The gene calls are TRBV25-1 and TRBJ2-5; no clear D. The CDR3 is 16 residues long. Germline V gives CDR1 MGHDK, CDR2 SYGVNS. V lost 3 bases and J lost 2, with 16 bases in between.

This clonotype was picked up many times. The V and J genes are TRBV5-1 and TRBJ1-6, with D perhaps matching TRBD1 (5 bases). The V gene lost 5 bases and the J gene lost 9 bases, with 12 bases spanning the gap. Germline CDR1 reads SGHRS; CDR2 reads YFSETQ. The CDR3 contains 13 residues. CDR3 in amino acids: CASRRDHSSPLHF. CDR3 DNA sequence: TGCGCCAGCAGGAGGGACCATTCTTCACCCCTCCACTTT.

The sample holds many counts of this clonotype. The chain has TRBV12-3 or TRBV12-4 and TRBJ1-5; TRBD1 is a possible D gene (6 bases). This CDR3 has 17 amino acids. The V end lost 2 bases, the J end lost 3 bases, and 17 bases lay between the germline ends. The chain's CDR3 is CASSLMGQSRNNQPQHF. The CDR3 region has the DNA TGTGCCAGCAGTTTAATGGGACAAAGCAGGAACAATCAGCCCCAGCATTTT.

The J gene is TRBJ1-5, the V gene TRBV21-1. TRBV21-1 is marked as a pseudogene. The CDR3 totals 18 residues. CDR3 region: CASITRRGSIYSNQPQHF. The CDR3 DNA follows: TGTGCCAGCATCACTAGGAGAGGGTCCATCTATAGCAATCAGCCCCAGCATTTT.

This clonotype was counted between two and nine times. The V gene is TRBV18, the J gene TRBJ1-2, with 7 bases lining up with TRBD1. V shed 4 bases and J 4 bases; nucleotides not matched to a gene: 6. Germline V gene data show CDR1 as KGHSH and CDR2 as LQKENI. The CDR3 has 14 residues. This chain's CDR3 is CASSLTGTAYGYTF. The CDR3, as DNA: TGTGCCAGCTCACTAACCGGGACAGCCTATGGCTACACCTTC.

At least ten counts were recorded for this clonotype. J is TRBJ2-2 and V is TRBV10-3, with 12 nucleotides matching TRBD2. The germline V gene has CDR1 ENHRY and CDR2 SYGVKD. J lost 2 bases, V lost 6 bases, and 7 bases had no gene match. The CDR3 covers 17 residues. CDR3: CAIRTSGGRINTGELFF. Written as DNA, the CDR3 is TGTGCCATCAGGACTAGCGGGGGCCGAATTAACACCGGGGAGCTGTTTTTT.

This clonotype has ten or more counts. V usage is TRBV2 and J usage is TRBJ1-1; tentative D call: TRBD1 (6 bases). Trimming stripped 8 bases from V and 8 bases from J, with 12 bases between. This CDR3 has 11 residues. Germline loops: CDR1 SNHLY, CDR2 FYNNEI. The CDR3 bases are TGTGCCAGCGCGGGGGGGCGCGAAGCTTTCTTT. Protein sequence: CASAGGREAFF. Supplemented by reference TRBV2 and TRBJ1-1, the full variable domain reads EPEVTQTPSHQVTQMGQEVILRCVPISNHLYFYWYRQILGQKVEFLVSFYNNEISEKSEIFDDQFSVERPDGSNFTLKIRSTKLEDSAMYFCASAGGREAFFGQGTRLTVV.

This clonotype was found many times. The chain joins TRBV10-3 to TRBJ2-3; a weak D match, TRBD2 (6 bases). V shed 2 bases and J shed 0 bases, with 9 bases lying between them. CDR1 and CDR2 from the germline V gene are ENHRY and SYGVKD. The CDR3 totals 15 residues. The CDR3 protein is CAISEGDSSTDTQYF. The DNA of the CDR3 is TGTGCCATCAGTGAGGGGGACTCCAGCACAGATACGCAGTATTTT.

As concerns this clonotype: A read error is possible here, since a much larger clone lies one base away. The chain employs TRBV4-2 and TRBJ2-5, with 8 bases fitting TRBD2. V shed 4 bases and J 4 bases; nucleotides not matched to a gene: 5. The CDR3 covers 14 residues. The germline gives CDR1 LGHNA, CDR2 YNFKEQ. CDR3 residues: CASSPGGAGETQYF. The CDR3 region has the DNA TGTGCCAGCAGCCCCGGGGGGGCCGGAGAGACCCAGTACTTC.

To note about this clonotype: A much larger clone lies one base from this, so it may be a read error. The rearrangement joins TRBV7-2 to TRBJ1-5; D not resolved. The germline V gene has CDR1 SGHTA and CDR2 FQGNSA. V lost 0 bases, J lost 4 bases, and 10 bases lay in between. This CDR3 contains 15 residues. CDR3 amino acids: CASSLACAGNQPQHF. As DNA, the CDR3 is TGTGCCAGCAGCTTAGCGTGCGCAGGAAATCAGCCCCAGCATTTT.

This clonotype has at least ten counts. The CDR3 sequence is CASSPAGRDNEQFF. CDR3 sequence (DNA): TGTGCCAGCAGTCCAGCGGGTAGGGACAATGAGCAGTTCTTC. J is TRBJ2-1 and V is TRBV28; D perhaps matches TRBD2 (6 bases). There are 14 residues in the CDR3. Germline CDR1 is MDHEN and CDR2 is SYDVKM. The V end was cut by 5 bases, the J end by 5 bases, with 13 bases between. Full variable domain (missing parts from reference TRBV28 and TRBJ2-1): DVKVTQSSRYLVKRTGEKVFLECVQDMDHENMFWYRQDPGLGLRLIYFSYDVKMKEKGDIPEGYSVSREKKERFSLILESASTNQTSMYLCASSPAGRDNEQFFGPGTRLTVL.

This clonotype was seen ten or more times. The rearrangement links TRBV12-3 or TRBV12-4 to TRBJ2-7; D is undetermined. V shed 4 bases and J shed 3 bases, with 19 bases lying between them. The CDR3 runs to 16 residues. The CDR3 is CASSSNVNHEYYEQYF. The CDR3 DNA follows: TGTGCCAGCAGTTCTAACGTGAATCACGAATACTACGAGCAGTACTTC.

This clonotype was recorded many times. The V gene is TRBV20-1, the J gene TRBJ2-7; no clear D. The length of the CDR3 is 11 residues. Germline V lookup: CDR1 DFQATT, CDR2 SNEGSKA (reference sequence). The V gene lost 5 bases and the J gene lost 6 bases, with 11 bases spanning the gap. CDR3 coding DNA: TGCAGTGCTGCTGAGGACCTCGAGCAGTACTTC. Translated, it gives CSAAEDLEQYF.

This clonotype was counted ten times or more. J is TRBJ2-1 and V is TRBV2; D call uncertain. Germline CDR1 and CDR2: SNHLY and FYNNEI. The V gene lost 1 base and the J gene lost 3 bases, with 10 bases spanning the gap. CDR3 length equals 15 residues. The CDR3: CASSEGEPFYNEQFF. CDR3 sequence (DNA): TGTGCCAGCAGTGAAGGAGAGCCCTTCTACAATGAGCAGTTCTTC.